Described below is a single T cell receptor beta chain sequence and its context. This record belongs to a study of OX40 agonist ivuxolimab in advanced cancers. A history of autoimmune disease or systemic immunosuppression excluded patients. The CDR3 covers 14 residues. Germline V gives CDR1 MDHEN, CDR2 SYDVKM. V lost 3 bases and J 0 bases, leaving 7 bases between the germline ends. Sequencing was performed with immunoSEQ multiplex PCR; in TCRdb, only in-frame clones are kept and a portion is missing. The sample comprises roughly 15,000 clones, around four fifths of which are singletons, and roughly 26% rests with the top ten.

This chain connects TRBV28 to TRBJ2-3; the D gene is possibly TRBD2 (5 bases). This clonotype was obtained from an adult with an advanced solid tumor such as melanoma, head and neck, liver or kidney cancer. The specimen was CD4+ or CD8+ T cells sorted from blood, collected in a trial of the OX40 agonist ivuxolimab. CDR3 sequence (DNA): TGTGCCAGCAGTTTTCGAGGGAGCACAGATACGCAGTATTTT. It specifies CASSFRGSTDTQYF.